This TCR beta chain was captured in a study of vaccination and CD4 T cells after COVID-19. Treatment defined: approximately nine-day PBMC culture with coronavirus spike peptide pools or control peptides (ViraFEST assay). Oncomine TCR Beta short-read sequencing was applied to DNA from cultured CD4+ T cells. TCRdb recomputed calls from the PCR reads with MiXCR, one row per CDR3 protein. The sample has some 16,000 distinct CDR3 sequences; roughly four fifths are singletons. About this clonotype itself: The target antigen is unknown.

V lost 6 bases and J lost 6; bases outside the gene matches: 7. The germline V gene encodes CDR1 MNHNS and CDR2 SASEGT. The CDR3 consists of 14 residues. Sequences were derived from CD4+ T cells from blood, cultured in vitro, sampled after SARS-CoV-2 vaccination. The rearrangement links TRBV6-1 to TRBJ1-5, with 8 positions matching TRBD1. This TCR derives from a human donor who received a COVID-19 vaccine. DNA of the CDR3: TGTGCCAGCAGGCGACAGGGGTTGGGTCAGCCCCAGCATTTT. Translated: CASRRQGLGQPQHF.